The source of this T cell receptor (beta chain) is a study of Ad26.COV2.S vaccination and SARS-CoV-2 variants (dated by TCRdb to the early 2020s). Background on the whole study: Sequencing of the TCRbeta repertoire served to evaluate the specificity and breadth of SARS-CoV-2-reactive T cell receptors following Ad26.COV2.S vaccination. A total of 32 samples were included in the TCR-sequenced set, comprising some 20 Ad26.COV2.S vaccine recipients, 5 placebo recipients and 8 SARS-CoV-2 convalescent individuals.

The immunoSEQ Assay was the method used to sequence TCRbeta CDR3 regions. After extraction, genomic DNA underwent amplification by bias-controlled multiplex PCR, followed by high-throughput sequencing. Concerning the study's data processing: Collapsing and filtering of sequences were performed to quantify the absolute abundance of each unique TCRbeta CDR3 region. T cell fraction was estimated by normalizing TCRbeta template counts to usable DNA, which was measured by amplifying reference genes present in all nucleated cells. Repertoire TCRs were annotated as SARS-CoV-2-specific by exact matching of V gene, CDR3 amino acid sequence and J gene to a known reactive TCR set. The reference SARS-CoV-2 TCR set was derived from MIRA and filtered for enrichment in COVID-19-positive ImmuneCODE repertoires, a step that removed public or cross-reactive TCRs. Based on the MIRA antigens, annotated TCRs were further analysed at the level of specific ORF or position within ORF. Depth was the summed frequency of annotated unique rearrangements, while breadth was defined as annotated unique rearrangements over total unique productive rearrangements. Group comparisons of TCR breadth used two-sided Wilcoxon rank-sum tests. Here the immuneACCESS table is served through TCRdb, limited to in-frame sequences with V and J called. Missing clones are a known gap in these copies; in checked studies unresolved V genes cover under half, and the rest lacks a known reason. Clonal size and the V and J genes are those of that table, whereas D and trimming came from the DNA. The sample yields 150,000 to 200,000 clones; roughly 89% were counted once. The ten largest clones capture around 6.1% of the sample.

The time point label on this specimen signifies: individuals recovered from natural SARS-CoV-2 infection. Overall study outcomes, separate from this receptor: It was noted by the authors that total T cell responses may have been underestimated by the TCR breadth and depth analyses. Substantial breadth of spike-specific CD8+ and CD4+ T cell responses was reported after vaccination. Compared with placebo recipients, Ad26.COV2.S recipients showed higher spike-specific TCR breadth (P = 0.0014). Comparable non-spike TCR breadth was observed between vaccine and placebo recipients, consistent with only spike being contained in the vaccine.

As to this clone: Its target antigen remains unknown. There are no base qualities to consult, and no much larger clone falls within one base.

There are 14 amino acids in the CDR3, from cysteine to phenylalanine inclusive. Left in the record is the CDR3 DNA by itself, 42 bases read in frame from the first base. CDR1 MNHNS and CDR2 SASEGT are derived from the germline V gene. V is shortened by 2 bases, J by 1 base, and the region joining them spans 6 bases. The origin of this receptor is a human donor who had recovered from COVID-19. The material sequenced was peripheral blood, taken after recovery from COVID-19. The V and J segments used are TRBV6-1 and TRBJ1-3; the D gene is not confidently resolved. The nucleotides are TGTGCCAGCAGTGAACTGGGGTCTGGAAACACCATATATTTT. Its coded protein is CASSELGSGNTIYF.